The 15 T cell receptor beta chains presented below share a single source sample, sequenced in a study of T-cell memory formation after mild COVID-19. In TCRdb, the 5' RACE reads were re-called with MiXCR into one record per CDR3 protein. The table shows roughly 510,000 distinct CDR3 sequences, with roughly 17% occurring only once. Material for sequencing was PBMCs or a T cell subset sorted from them (not recorded which). Source of these receptors: an adult woman who had mild COVID-19 (a few samples of this study predate the infection). Cell type and time point are not known.

The V gene is TRBV3-1, the J gene TRBJ2-1, with D maybe TRBD2 (5 bases). This CDR3 is built from 15 residues. V was shortened by 2 bases and J by 4 bases, with 12 bases between the two germline ends. CDR1 is LGHDT and CDR2 is YNNKEL in the germline V gene (reference sequence). CDR3 region: CASSQSLGGYNEQFF. The CDR3 region has the DNA TGTGCCAGCAGCCAATCACTAGGCGGATACAATGAGCAGTTCTTC.

This clonotype was counted between two and nine times. The gene calls are TRBV9 and TRBJ2-7; tentatively, D is TRBD1 (6 bases). The CDR3 contains 14 residues. V lost 4 bases, J lost 0 bases, and 11 bases lay in between. Germline loops: CDR1 SGDLS, CDR2 YYNGEE. CDR3 DNA sequence: TGTGCCAGCAGCAAGACAGGATTCTCCTACGAGCAGTACTTC. It encodes CASSKTGFSYEQYF.

The chain joins TRBV12-3 or TRBV12-4 to TRBJ2-5, with 9 bases that match TRBD1. Trimming removed 2 bases from V and 4 bases from J; junction bases left unmatched: 2. This CDR3 contains 14 residues. CDR3 nucleotides: TGTGCCAGCAGTTTAAGACAGGGGGTAGAGACCCAGTACTTC. Amino acid sequence: CASSLRQGVETQYF.

Only a few counts were recorded for this clonotype. The chain combines TRBV7-9 with TRBJ1-3; D is unresolved. V dropped 5 bases and J dropped 7 bases, with 9 bases sitting between them. The CDR3 is 12 amino acids. The germline V gene encodes CDR1 SEHNR and CDR2 FQNEAQ (reference sequence). DNA for the CDR3: TGTGCCAGCAGCCAAGAAACGAACACCATATATTTT. This sequence encodes CASSQETNTIYF.

The chain recombines TRBV5-1 with TRBJ2-2, with a tentative D call TRBD1 (6 bases). This CDR3 contains 16 residues. Germline loops: CDR1 SGHRS, CDR2 YFSETQ. The V end was cut by 4 bases, the J end by 3 bases, with 16 bases between. The CDR3 DNA reads TGCGCCAGCAGCCCCCTTGCGGACAGATACACCGGGGAGCTGTTTTTT. Its protein product is CASSPLADRYTGELFF.

This chain connects TRBV20-1 to TRBJ2-5; D is perhaps TRBD1 (6 bases). Trimming pared 3 bases from V and 3 bases from J, leaving 14 bases between. CDR1 DFQATT and CDR2 SNEGSKA come from the germline V gene (reference sequence). The CDR3 consists of 14 residues. The CDR3 DNA reads as TGCAGTGCTAGTATTCCGGGACACAAAGAGACCCAGTACTTC. It is translated as CSASIPGHKETQYF.

V usage is TRBV12-3 or TRBV12-4 and J usage is TRBJ2-5, with a possible D match to TRBD2 (5 bases). The CDR3 runs to 13 residues. V lost 2 bases to trimming and J lost 7 bases, with 11 bases between them. CDR3 bases: TGTGCCAGCAGTTTACAGGTCGGAGGGACCCAGTACTTC. Amino acids: CASSLQVGGTQYF.

Only a few counts were recorded for this clonotype. The chain couples TRBV10-3 to TRBJ1-1, with D possibly matching TRBD1 (5 bases). The CDR3 has 13 residues. The germline CDR1 and CDR2 sequences are ENHRY and SYGVKD. The germline V and J ends were trimmed by 5 bases and 2 bases, with 9 bases remaining between them. This CDR3 is CAISRDPNTEAFF. CDR3 nucleotides: TGTGCCATCAGTAGGGACCCCAACACTGAAGCTTTCTTT.

There are a few counts of this clonotype. The gene calls are TRBV5-1 and TRBJ2-6; a weak D match, TRBD1 (5 bases). The germline V and J ends were trimmed by 2 bases and 2 bases, with 17 bases remaining between them. CDR3 length equals 18 residues. The germline V gene encodes CDR1 SGHRS and CDR2 YFSETQ. Here the CDR3 DNA reads TGCGCCAGCAGCTTTTGGAAAGCCAGGGTTACTGGGGCCAACGTCCTGACTTTC. Its translation: CASSFWKARVTGANVLTF.

The rearrangement links TRBV4-2 to TRBJ2-1, with a tentative D call TRBD2 (7 bases). V dropped 3 bases and J dropped 4 bases, with 13 bases sitting between them. The V gene's germline CDR1 is LGHNA and CDR2 YNFKEQ. The CDR3 is 15 amino acids. The CDR3 is CASSQIGGGYNEQFF. The CDR3 DNA reads as TGTGCCAGCAGCCAGATAGGGGGGGGATACAATGAGCAGTTCTTC.

This clonotype turned up a few times. This rearrangement joins TRBV4-1 to TRBJ2-2, with unresolved D. Trimming took 4 bases from V and 3 from J, leaving 18 bases between them. The V gene's germline CDR1 is MGHRA and CDR2 YSYEKL. The CDR3 runs 17 residues. The CDR3 spells CASSRSIQEHYTGELFF. For the CDR3, the DNA is TGCGCCAGCAGCCGTTCCATTCAAGAACATTACACCGGGGAGCTGTTTTTT.

V usage is TRBV7-9 and J usage is TRBJ2-2; D is perhaps TRBD1 or TRBD2 (5 bases each). The ends were cut back, 5 bases at V and 5 bases at J, with 24 bases in the middle. CDR1 and CDR2 from the germline V gene are SEHNR and FQNEAQ (reference sequence). The CDR3 spans 18 residues. CDR3 nucleotide sequence: TGTGCCAGCAGCCCAAGTATCCCGGGGACCTCGGGGACCGGGGAGCTGTTTTTT. Translation gives CASSPSIPGTSGTGELFF.

The chain links TRBV29-1 to TRBJ1-4; D gene ambiguous. This CDR3 comprises 12 residues. CDR1 is SQVTM and CDR2 is ANQGSEA in the germline V gene. V lost 0 bases to trimming and J lost 7 bases, with 6 bases between them. The CDR3 coding sequence is TGCAGCGTTGAAGATAACGGTGAAAAACTGTTTTTT. This codes for CSVEDNGEKLFF.

This chain joins TRBV5-1 and TRBJ2-3; 11 bases agree with TRBD1. CDR3 length: 16 residues. CDR1 and CDR2 (germline): SGHRS, YFSETQ. J was trimmed by 1 base and V by 3 bases; bases with no gene match: 4. This CDR3 is CASSSRTGGGTDTQYF. The CDR3, as DNA: TGCGCCAGCAGCTCCCGGACAGGGGGCGGCACAGATACGCAGTATTTT.

This chain links TRBV6-5 with TRBJ2-3; TRBD1 matches at 9 bases. V dropped 6 bases and J dropped 5; count of bases not matched to a gene: 9. In germline, CDR1 is MNHEY, CDR2 SVGAGI. CDR3 length: 15 amino acids. The CDR3 nucleotides are TGTGCCAGCAGCCGCGGACAGGGGAGACAAGATACGCAGTATTTT. It specifies CASSRGQGRQDTQYF.